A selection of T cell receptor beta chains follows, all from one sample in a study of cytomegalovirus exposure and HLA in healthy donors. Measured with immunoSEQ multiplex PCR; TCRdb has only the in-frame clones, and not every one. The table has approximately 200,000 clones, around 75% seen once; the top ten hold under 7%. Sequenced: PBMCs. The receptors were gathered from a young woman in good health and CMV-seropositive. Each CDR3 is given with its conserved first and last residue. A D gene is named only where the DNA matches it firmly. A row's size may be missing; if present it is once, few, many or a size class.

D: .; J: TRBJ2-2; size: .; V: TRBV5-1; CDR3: CASSSNYGELFF; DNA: TGCGCCAGCAGCTCAAACTACGGGGAGCTGTTTTTT
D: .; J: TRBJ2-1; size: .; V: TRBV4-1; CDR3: CASLGSGRGGWLGSYNEQFF; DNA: TGCGCCAGCCTAGGGTCAGGACGGGGAGGCTGGCTAGGGTCCTACAATGAGCAGTTCTTC
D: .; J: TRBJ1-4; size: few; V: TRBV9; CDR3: CASSVGLGSGEKLFF; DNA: TGTGCCAGCAGCGTAGGACTGGGGAGCGGTGAAAAACTGTTTTTT
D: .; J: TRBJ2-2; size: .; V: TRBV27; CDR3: CASSSLQGSSTGELFF; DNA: TGTGCCAGCAGTTCTCTACAGGGAAGTAGTACCGGGGAGCTGTTTTTT
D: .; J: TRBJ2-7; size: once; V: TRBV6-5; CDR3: CASSYGSADFSYEQYF; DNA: TGTGCCAGCAGTTACGGATCCGCCGACTTCTCCTACGAGCAGTACTTC
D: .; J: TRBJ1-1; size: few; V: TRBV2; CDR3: CASLRGGADTEAFF; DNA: TGTGCCAGCCTCCGTGGAGGGGCGGACACTGAAGCTTTCTTT
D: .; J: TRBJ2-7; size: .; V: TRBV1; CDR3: CTSSQRVAGARDEQYF; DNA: TGCACCAGCAGCCAAAGAGTGGCGGGAGCTCGGGACGAGCAGTACTTC
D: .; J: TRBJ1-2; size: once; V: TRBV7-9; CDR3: CASSFDGGYTF; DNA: TGTGCCAGCAGCTTTGACGGGGGCTACACCTTC
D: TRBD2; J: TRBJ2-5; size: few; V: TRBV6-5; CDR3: CASSYEAGGPETQYF; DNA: TGTGCCAGCAGTTACGAAGCGGGGGGCCCAGAGACCCAGTACTTC
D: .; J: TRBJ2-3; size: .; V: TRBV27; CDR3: CACRASGTDTQYF; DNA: TGTGCCTGCAGAGCTAGCGGCACAGATACGCAGTATTTT
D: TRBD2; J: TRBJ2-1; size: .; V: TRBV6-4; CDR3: CASNPGLDFGEQFF; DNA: TGTGCCAGCAACCCGGGACTAGATTTTGGTGAGCAGTTCTTC
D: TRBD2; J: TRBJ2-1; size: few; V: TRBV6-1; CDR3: CASSDFVAGGTSSYNEQFF; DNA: TGTGCCAGCAGTGATTTTGTGGCGGGAGGCACCAGCTCCTACAATGAGCAGTTCTTC
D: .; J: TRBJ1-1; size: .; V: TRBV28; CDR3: CASSRRSVGAFF; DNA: TGTGCCAGCAGCAGGAGGAGTGTCGGGGCTTTCTTT
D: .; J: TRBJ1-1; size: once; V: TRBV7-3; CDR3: CASSLGATTEAFF; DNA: TGTGCCAGCAGCCTGGGGGCCACCACTGAAGCTTTCTTT
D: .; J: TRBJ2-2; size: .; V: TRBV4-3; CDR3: CASSQDIPSVSGELFF; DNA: TGCGCCAGCAGCCAAGATATCCCGAGCGTGTCCGGGGAGCTGTTTTTT
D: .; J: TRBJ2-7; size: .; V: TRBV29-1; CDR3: CSVEDLQGSVRSEQYF; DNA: TGCAGCGTTGAAGATCTTCAGGGAAGTGTTAGGAGCGAGCAGTACTTC
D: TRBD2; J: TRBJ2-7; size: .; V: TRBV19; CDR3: CASSPPGTMYEQYF; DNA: TGTGCCAGTAGCCCCCCCGGGACTATGTACGAGCAGTACTTC
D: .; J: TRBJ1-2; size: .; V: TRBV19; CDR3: CASSVDSYYGYTF; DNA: TGTGCCAGTAGTGTGGACAGTTATTATGGCTACACCTTC
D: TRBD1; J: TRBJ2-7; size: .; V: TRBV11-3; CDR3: CASGRGQGYEQYF; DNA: TGTGCCAGCGGCCGGGGACAGGGGTACGAGCAGTACTTC
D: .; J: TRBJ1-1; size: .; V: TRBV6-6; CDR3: CASSFQMTANTEAFF; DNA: TGTGCCAGCAGTTTCCAAATGACAGCAAACACTGAAGCTTTCTTT
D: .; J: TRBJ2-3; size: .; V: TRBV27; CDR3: CASKDYGRDTQYF; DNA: TGTGCCAGCAAGGACTACGGTCGAGATACGCAGTATTTT
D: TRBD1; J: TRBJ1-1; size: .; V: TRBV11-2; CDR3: CASSGTAGTEAFF; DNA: TGTGCCAGCAGCGGGACAGCCGGCACTGAAGCTTTCTTT
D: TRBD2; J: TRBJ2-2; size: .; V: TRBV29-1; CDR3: CSVGGVGTSGRTGELFF; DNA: TGCAGCGTCGGTGGCGTCGGGACTAGCGGGCGCACCGGGGAGCTGTTTTTT
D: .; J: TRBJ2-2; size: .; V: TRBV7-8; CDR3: CASSLFPGSGELFF; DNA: TGTGCCAGCAGCTTATTTCCGGGTTCCGGGGAGCTGTTTTTT
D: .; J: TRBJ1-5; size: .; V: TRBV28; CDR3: CASSFGGLGNQPQHF; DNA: TGTGCCAGCAGTTTCGGGGGGCTGGGCAATCAGCCCCAGCATTTT
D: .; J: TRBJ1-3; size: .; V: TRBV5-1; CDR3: CASSLAGYGNTIYF; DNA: TGCGCCAGCAGCTTGGCAGGGTACGGAAACACCATATATTTT
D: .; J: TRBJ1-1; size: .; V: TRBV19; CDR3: CASSIGQGLSDTEAFF; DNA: TGTGCCAGTAGTATAGGGCAGGGGCTTTCTGACACTGAAGCTTTCTTT
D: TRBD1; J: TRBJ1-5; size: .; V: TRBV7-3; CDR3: CASSVDRGQPQHF; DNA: TGTGCCAGCAGTGTAGACAGGGGCCAGCCCCAGCATTTT
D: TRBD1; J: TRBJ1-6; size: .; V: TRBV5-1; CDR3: CASSHGTGGVNSPLHF; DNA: TGCGCCAGCAGCCACGGGACAGGGGGCGTTAATTCACCCCTCCACTTT
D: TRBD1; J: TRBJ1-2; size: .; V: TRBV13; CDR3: CASSLVGDRTFDGYTF; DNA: TGTGCCAGCAGCTTAGTAGGGGACAGAACCTTTGATGGCTACACCTTC
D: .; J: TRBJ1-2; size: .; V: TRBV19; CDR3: CASSVETGSSNYGYTF; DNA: TGTGCCAGTAGTGTGGAGACAGGATCCTCTAACTATGGCTACACCTTC
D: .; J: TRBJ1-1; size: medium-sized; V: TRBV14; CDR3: CASGGDWDTEAFF; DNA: TGTGCCAGCGGCGGAGATTGGGACACTGAAGCTTTCTTT
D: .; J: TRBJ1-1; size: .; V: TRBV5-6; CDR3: CASSRSQGMNTEAFF; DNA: TGTGCCAGCAGCCGGAGCCAGGGGATGAACACTGAAGCTTTCTTT
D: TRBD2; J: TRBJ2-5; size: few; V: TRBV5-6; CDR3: CASTPGWGGGEETQYF; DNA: TGTGCCAGCACCCCCGGGTGGGGGGGAGGGGAAGAGACCCAGTACTTC
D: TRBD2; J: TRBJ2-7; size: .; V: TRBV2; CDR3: CASSEMGGGGYEQYF; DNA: TGTGCCAGCAGTGAAATGGGCGGGGGGGGCTACGAGCAGTACTTC
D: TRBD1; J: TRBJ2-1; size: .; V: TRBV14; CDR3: CASSRPGTGVYNEQFF; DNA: TGTGCCAGCAGCCGCCCCGGGACAGGGGTCTACAATGAGCAGTTCTTC
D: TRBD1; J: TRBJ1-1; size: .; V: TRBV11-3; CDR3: CASSPRGRRETEAFF; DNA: TGTGCCAGCAGCCCGAGGGGGCGAAGAGAGACTGAAGCTTTCTTT